This T cell receptor (beta chain) was sequenced for a study of blood T cell repertoires in COVID-19. On the study more broadly: Samples of COVID-19 (acute and convalescent) were obtained from the United States, Italy and Spain. T cells, B-cell-depleted T cells, or PBMCs supplied cDNA or gDNA.

The germline V and J ends were trimmed by 0 bases and 1 base, with 6 bases remaining between them. CDR1 and CDR2 from the germline V gene are MNHNY and SVGAGI (reference sequence). The CDR3 runs to 14 residues. Per the study methods: Quantification of nucleated cells was approximated via reference gene primer amplification. The method was immunoSEQ multiplex PCR; TCRdb's version includes in-frame clones alone and lacks a portion of them. From that table come the V and J calls and clone size; the DNA was used to work out D and trimming. The table lists 30,000 to 40,000 clones, 91% of them singletons. This clone was picked up a small number of times. This specimen includes other DNA sequences encoding the same CDR3.

Sample: peripheral blood. The gene calls are TRBV6-6 and TRBJ1-1; D ambiguous. The TCR originated in a human donor in a cohort sampled during active COVID-19. The CDR3 bases are TGTGCCAGCAGTTACTCGGAGGGGAACACTGAAGCTTTCTTT. Its protein product is CASSYSEGNTEAFF.